This entry is about one T cell receptor (beta chain). This sample stems from a study of T cells in Graves' hyperthyroidism and ophthalmopathy. Amplification of TCR beta CDR3 regions used RNA as the template. Researchers ran a first-round RT-PCR on the TCR CDR3 using the HTBI primer set. TCRdb ran MiXCR on the multiplex PCR reads and lists one entry per CDR3 protein. The data show about 570,000 distinct CDR3 sequences, about half seen once. CDR1 SGHDN and CDR2 FVKESK come from the germline V gene. The CDR3 spans 15 residues. Trimming shortened V by 2 bases and J by 6 bases, and 16 bases separated the two germline ends.

The chain couples TRBV14 to TRBJ1-1; TRBD1 is a possible D gene (5 bases). The source material was peripheral blood or thyroid tissue (not recorded which). This clonotype was obtained from an adult woman with Graves' disease, either hyperthyroidism or ophthalmopathy (not recorded which). In DNA form, the CDR3 reads TGTGCCAGCAGCCAATCAGATCCAGGGTATTCTGAAGCTTTCTTT. Protein product: CASSQSDPGYSEAFF.